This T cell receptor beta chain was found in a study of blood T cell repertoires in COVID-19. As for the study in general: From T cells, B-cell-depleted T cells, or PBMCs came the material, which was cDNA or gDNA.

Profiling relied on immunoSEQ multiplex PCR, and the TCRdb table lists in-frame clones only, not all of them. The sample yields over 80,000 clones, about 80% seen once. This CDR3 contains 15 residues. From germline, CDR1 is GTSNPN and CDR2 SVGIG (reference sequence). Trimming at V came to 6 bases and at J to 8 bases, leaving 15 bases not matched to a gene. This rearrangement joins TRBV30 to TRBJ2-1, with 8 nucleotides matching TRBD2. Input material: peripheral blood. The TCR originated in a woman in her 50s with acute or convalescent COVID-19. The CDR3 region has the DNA TGTGCCTGTTCTAACGGGGGGGCCGTTTGGGATGAGCAGTTCTTC. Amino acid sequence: CACSNGGAVWDEQFF.